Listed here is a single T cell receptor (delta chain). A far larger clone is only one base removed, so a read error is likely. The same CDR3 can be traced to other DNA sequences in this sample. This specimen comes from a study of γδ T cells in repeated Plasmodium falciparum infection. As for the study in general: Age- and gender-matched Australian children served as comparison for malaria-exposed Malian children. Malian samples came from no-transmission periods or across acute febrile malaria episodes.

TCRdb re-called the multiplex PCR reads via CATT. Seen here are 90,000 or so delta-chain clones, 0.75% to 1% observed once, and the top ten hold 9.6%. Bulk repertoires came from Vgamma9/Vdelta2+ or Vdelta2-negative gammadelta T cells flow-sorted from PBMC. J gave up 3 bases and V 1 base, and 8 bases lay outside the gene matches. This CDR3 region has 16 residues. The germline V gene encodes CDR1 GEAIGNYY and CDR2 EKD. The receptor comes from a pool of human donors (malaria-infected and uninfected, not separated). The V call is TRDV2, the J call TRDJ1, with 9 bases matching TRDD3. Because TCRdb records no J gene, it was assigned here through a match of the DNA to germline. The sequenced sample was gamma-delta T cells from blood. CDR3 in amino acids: CACDTNLGDTADKLIF. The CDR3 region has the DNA TGTGCCTGTGACACTAACCTAGGGGATACGGCCGATAAACTCATCTTT.